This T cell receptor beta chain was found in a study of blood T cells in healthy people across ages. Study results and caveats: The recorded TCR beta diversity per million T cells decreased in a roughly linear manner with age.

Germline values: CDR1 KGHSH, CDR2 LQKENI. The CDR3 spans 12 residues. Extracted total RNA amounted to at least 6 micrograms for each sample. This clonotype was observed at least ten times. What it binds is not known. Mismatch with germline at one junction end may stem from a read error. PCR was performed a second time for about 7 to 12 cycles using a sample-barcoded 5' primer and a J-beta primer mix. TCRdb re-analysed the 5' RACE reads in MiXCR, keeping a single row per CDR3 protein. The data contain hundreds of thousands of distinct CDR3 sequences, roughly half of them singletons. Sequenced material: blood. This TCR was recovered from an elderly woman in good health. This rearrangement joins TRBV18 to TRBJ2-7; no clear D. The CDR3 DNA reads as TGTGCCAGCGCACCAGAAGGCTACGAGCAGTACTTC. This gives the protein CASAPEGYEQYF.